This TCR beta chain was identified in a study of OX40 agonist ivuxolimab in advanced cancers. For the study at large: People who had prior anti-PD-1, anti-PD-L1 or anti-CTLA-4 therapy could take part, and 35% to 50% had some. There were three patients with partial responses, one having hepatocellular carcinoma and two cutaneous melanoma.

Systemic immunosuppression or a history of autoimmune disease excluded patients. At baseline, cycle 4 day 1, and cycle 7 day 1, blood was sampled. The CDR3 sequence is 11 residues long. Germline V gives CDR1 MDHEN, CDR2 SYDVKM. Trimming removed 5 bases from V and 15 bases from J, with 14 bases in between. This table comes from immunoSEQ multiplex PCR, and its TCRdb copy is limited to in-frame clones, with some not included. The data contain under 95,000 clones, about 90% of them singletons. This specimen consisted of CD4+ or CD8+ T cells sorted from blood, obtained in a trial of the OX40 agonist ivuxolimab. The V and J genes are TRBV28 and TRBJ2-4; D may correspond to TRBD1 or TRBD2 (5 bases each). The sequence came from an adult with an advanced solid tumor such as melanoma, head and neck, liver or kidney cancer. This CDR3 is CASSRGQGGYF. The CDR3, as DNA: TGTGCCAGCAGTAGAGGGCAGGGCGGGTACTTC. Supplemented by reference TRBV28 and TRBJ2-4, the full variable domain reads DVKVTQSSRYLVKRTGEKVFLECVQDMDHENMFWYRQDPGLGLRLIYFSYDVKMKEKGDIPEGYSVSREKKERFSLILESASTNQTSMYLCASSRGQGGYFGAGTRLSVL.